The 18 T cell receptor beta chains reported below all come from one sample, sequenced in a study of blood T cells in healthy people across ages. A sample-barcoded 5' primer and a J-beta primer mix were used in a second PCR of about 6 to 11 cycles. TCRdb processed the 5' RACE reads anew with MiXCR; each CDR3 protein has one entry. The data show 1.5 million to 2 million distinct CDR3 sequences, 49% seen once. Sequencing input: blood. The receptor source for this set is a woman aged 40 to 50 in good health.

The rearrangement uses TRBV11-3 and TRBJ2-1; 11 nucleotides align to TRBD2. Germline loops: CDR1 SGHNT, CDR2 YENEEA. Germline trimming cut 4 bases from V and 3 bases from J; bases unmatched to any gene: 8. There are 17 residues in the CDR3. The CDR3 here is CASSSTGLAGGYNEQFF. The CDR3 DNA follows: TGTGCCAGCAGCTCCACAGGGCTAGCGGGGGGCTACAATGAGCAGTTCTTC.

The chain joins TRBV5-1 to TRBJ2-7; D might be TRBD1 (6 bases). The J call is doubtful: the DNA matches TRBJ2-5 better. Germline loops: CDR1 SGHRS, CDR2 YFSETQ. The CDR3 consists of 16 residues. The DNA for the CDR3 is TGCGCCAGCAGCACCGGACAGAGACCAGGGGCGGAGACCCAGTACTTC. It yields the protein CASSTGQRPGAETQYF.

A few counts support this clonotype. V and J are TRBV20-1 and TRBJ1-6; D unclear. Germline-derived CDR1 and CDR2 are DFQATT and SNEGSKA (reference sequence). The CDR3 has 12 residues. Trimming stripped 1 base from V and 6 bases from J, with 4 bases between. CDR3 loop: CSARGGNSPLHF. In DNA, the CDR3 is TGCAGTGCTAGAGGGGGTAATTCACCCCTCCACTTT.

In its sample, this clonotype was seen once. The chain has TRBV20-1 and TRBJ2-5, with a possible D match to TRBD2 (6 bases). The V end was cut by 3 bases, the J end by 5 bases, with 16 bases between. The germline gives CDR1 DFQATT, CDR2 SNEGSKA (reference sequence). CDR3 size: 14 residues. The CDR3 region is CSARRGWGDETQYF. The CDR3 nucleotides are TGCAGTGCTAGGAGGGGCTGGGGGGACGAGACCCAGTACTTC.

This sequence joins TRBV7-2 and TRBJ1-2, with D perhaps matching TRBD1 (6 bases). Trimming left V 2 bases short and J 5 bases short, with 18 bases between. Germline CDR1 and CDR2: SGHTA and FQGNSA. The length of the CDR3 is 16 residues. DNA for the CDR3: TGTGCCAGCAGCTTAAACCCCAGGGGAAGGGGATATGGCTACACCTTC. Its translation: CASSLNPRGRGYGYTF.

This clonotype was observed a handful of times. The chain joins TRBV12-3 or TRBV12-4 to TRBJ2-3; perhaps TRBD2 as D (6 bases). This CDR3 has 15 residues. Deletions cut 2 bases from V and 8 bases from J, with 17 bases between. The CDR3 protein is CASSLSGGVQGTQYF. The DNA of the CDR3 is TGTGCCAGCAGTTTAAGCGGAGGGGTTCAGGGTACGCAGTATTTT.

This clonotype has just one count. Possible read error: a much larger clone is one base away. The CDR3 protein is CAISGDRGSYNEQFF. The CDR3 DNA is TGTGCCATCAGTGGGGACAGGGGTTCCTACAATGAGCAGTTCTTC. The chain couples TRBV10-3 to TRBJ2-1, with 10 bases fitting TRBD1. The germline CDR1 and CDR2 sequences are ENHRY and SYGVKD. The J segment lost 1 base and the V segment lost 4 bases, leaving 1 base of the junction unmatched. This CDR3 contains 15 residues.

This chain uses TRBV7-9 with TRBJ2-1; D is ambiguous. Germline V gene sequence: CDR1 SEHNR, CDR2 FQNEAQ (reference sequence). The CDR3 covers 11 residues. The V end was cut by 7 bases, the J end by 5 bases, with 6 bases between. The CDR3 nucleotides are TGTGCCAGCAAATACGACAATGAGCAGTTCTTC. It is translated as CASKYDNEQFF.

The J gene is TRBJ2-3, the V gene TRBV7-3; 10 bases match TRBD1. The CDR3 is made up of 15 amino acids. Trimming cost V 2 bases and J 5 bases; bases outside gene matches: 4. Looked up from germline, CDR1 is SGHTA and CDR2 is FQGTGA. The CDR3 spells CASSLGQGGLDTQYF. The CDR3 region has the DNA TGTGCCAGCAGCTTAGGACAGGGGGGTTTAGATACGCAGTATTTT.

The chain employs TRBV4-2 and TRBJ2-6; 10 positions agree with TRBD2. CDR1 is LGHNA and CDR2 is YNFKEQ in the germline V gene. CDR3 size: 21 residues. V lost 0 bases to trimming and J lost 0 bases; unmatched junction nucleotides: 11. The CDR3 DNA sequence: TGTGCCAGCAGCCAAGACTCCGGGACTAGCGAATCCTACTCTGGGGCCAACGTCCTGACTTTC. This sequence encodes CASSQDSGTSESYSGANVLTF.

This clonotype was counted a few times. This sequence joins TRBV12-3 or TRBV12-4 and TRBJ2-7; D is unclear. V lost 5 bases to trimming and J lost 6 bases, with 11 bases between them. This CDR3 contains 12 residues. The CDR3 loop reads CASSVGFSEQYF. The CDR3 DNA follows: TGTGCCAGCAGTGTAGGTTTCAGCGAGCAGTACTTC.

The gene calls are TRBV6-1 and TRBJ1-2, with 9 bases matching TRBD1. The CDR3 spans 17 residues. The V segment lost 5 bases and the J segment 5 bases; nucleotides outside the gene matches: 15. Germline CDR1 MNHNS, CDR2 SASEGT. CDR3 in amino acids: CASSPPHRGLSYYGYTF. The CDR3 bases are TGTGCCAGCAGTCCACCTCACAGGGGGCTCTCTTATTATGGCTACACCTTC.

This clonotype showed up just a few times. V gene TRBV3-1 combines with J gene TRBJ2-5; the D gene is possibly TRBD1 (5 bases). V lost 3 bases and J lost 5, with 16 bases in between. Germline V gene sequence: CDR1 LGHDT, CDR2 YNNKEL (reference sequence). The CDR3 has 15 amino acids. This CDR3 reads CASSHSLTELETQYF. The CDR3 nucleotides read TGTGCCAGCAGCCATTCCCTGACAGAACTGGAGACCCAGTACTTC.

This clonotype was recorded once. This rearrangement joins TRBV3-1 to TRBJ2-7; 10 bases are shared with TRBD1. The DNA matches TRBJ2-1 better at its end, which makes the J call doubtful. The CDR3 consists of 17 residues. Germline CDR1 LGHDT, CDR2 YNNKEL (reference sequence). The CDR3 is CASRLRSGQGLGNEQFF. CDR3 DNA sequence: TGTGCCAGCAGGTTAAGATCGGGACAGGGGTTAGGCAATGAGCAGTTCTTC.

This chain uses TRBV27 with TRBJ1-5; D remains unclear. The CDR3 runs to 15 residues. Germline V gene lookup returns CDR1 MNHEY and CDR2 SMNVEV (reference sequence). V was trimmed by 3 bases and J by 3 bases, leaving 12 bases between them. The CDR3 reads CASSFTSYTNQPQHF. The CDR3 nucleotides read TGTGCCAGCAGTTTCACATCTTATACCAATCAGCCCCAGCATTTT.

With respect to this clonotype: Sequence at one end of the junction differs from germline and may be a read error. This sequence joins TRBV7-7 and TRBJ2-1; D is unresolved. The germline gives CDR1 SSHAT, CDR2 FNYEAQ (reference sequence). This CDR3 comprises 14 residues. This chain's CDR3 is CASSFGPGENEQFF. The CDR3, as DNA: TGTGCTAGCAGCTTTGGCCCCGGAGAGAATGAGCAGTTCTTC.

This clonotype has only a few counts. The gene calls are TRBV7-9 and TRBJ2-3; a possible D gene is TRBD2 (6 bases). Germline CDR1 is SEHNR and CDR2 is FQNEAQ (reference sequence). The CDR3 loop spans 17 amino acids. Between the trimmed V and J ends, which lost 5 bases and 1 base, there was a span of 19 bases. The CDR3 bases are TGTGCCAGCAGCCTCGGGGGAGAGTCCTGGGGCACAGATACGCAGTATTTT. Its protein is CASSLGGESWGTDTQYF.

Ten or more counts support this clonotype. The DNA for the CDR3 is TGCAGTGCTAATCCTCCCAGGGGAAGAGAGACCCAGTACTTC. It specifies CSANPPRGRETQYF. This sequence joins TRBV20-1 and TRBJ2-5; D possibly corresponds to TRBD1 (6 bases). V lost 4 bases, J lost 4 bases, and 16 bases lay in between. Germline V CDR1 and CDR2: DFQATT, SNEGSKA (reference sequence). This CDR3 spans 14 amino acids.